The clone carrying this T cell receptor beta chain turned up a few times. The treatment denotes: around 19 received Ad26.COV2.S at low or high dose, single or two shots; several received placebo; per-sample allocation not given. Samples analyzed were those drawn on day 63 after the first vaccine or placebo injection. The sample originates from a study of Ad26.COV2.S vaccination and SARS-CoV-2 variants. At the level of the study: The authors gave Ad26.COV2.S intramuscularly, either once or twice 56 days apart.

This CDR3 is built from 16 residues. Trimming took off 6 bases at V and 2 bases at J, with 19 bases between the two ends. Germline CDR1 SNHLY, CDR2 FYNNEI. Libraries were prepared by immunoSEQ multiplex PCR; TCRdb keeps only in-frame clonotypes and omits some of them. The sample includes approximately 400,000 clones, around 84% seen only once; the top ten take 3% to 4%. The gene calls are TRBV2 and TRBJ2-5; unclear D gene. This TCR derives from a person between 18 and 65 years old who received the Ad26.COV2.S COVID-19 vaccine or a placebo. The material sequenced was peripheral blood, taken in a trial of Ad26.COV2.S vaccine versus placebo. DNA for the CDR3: TGTGCCAGCAGGGTTTTCCTAGAAAACAAACAAGAGACCCAGTACTTC. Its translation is CASRVFLENKQETQYF.